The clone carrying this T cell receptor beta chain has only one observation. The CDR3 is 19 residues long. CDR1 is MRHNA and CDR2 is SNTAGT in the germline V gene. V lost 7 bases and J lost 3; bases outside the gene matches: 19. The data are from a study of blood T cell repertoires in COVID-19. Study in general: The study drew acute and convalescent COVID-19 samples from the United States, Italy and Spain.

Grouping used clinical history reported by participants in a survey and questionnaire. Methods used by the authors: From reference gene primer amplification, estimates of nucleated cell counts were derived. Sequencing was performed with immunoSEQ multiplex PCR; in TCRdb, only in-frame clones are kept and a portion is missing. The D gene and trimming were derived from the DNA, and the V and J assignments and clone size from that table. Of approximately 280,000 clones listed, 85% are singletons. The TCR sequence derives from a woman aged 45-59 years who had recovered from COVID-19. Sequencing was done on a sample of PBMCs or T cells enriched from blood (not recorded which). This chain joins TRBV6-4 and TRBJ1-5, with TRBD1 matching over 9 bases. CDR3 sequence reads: CASNFPPRDRELPNQPQHF. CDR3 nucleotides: TGTGCCAGCAATTTCCCACCCCGGGACAGGGAGTTACCCAATCAGCCCCAGCATTTT.